The 4 T cell receptor beta chains in this list originate from one sample, sequenced in a study of OX40 agonist ivuxolimab in advanced cancers. Library prep was done by the immunoSEQ multiplex PCR assay. In its TCRdb copy, this immuneACCESS table keeps in-frame sequences only and misses some clones. Where compared with another copy, unresolved V genes explain less than half of these, and the others have no known cause. The sample records approximately 45,000 clones, 80% of which are singletons. The ten biggest clones cover 4% to 4.5% of the sample. Sequenced material: CD4+ or CD8+ T cells sorted from blood, taken in a trial of the OX40 agonist ivuxolimab. All receptors derive from an adult with an advanced solid tumor such as melanoma, head and neck, liver or kidney cancer.

The chain carries TRBV7-2 and TRBJ2-2, with a possible D match to TRBD1 (5 bases). Germline V gene sequence: CDR1 SGHTA, CDR2 FQGNSA. V dropped 5 bases and J dropped 4 bases, with 14 bases sitting between them. The CDR3 length is 15 residues. CDR3 residues: CASSQRQGPTGELFF. The CDR3 coding sequence is TGTGCCAGCAGCCAACGTCAGGGTCCCACCGGGGAGCTGTTTTTT.

The chain links TRBV7-2 to TRBJ1-6; perhaps TRBD1 as D (5 bases). Between the trimmed V and J ends, which lost 5 bases and 9 bases, there was a span of 11 bases. The CDR3 extends over 13 amino acids. The germline gives CDR1 SGHTA, CDR2 FQGNSA. In DNA form, the CDR3 reads TGTGCCAGCAGCCTATCTGGGGGTTCACCCCTCCACTTT. Residues: CASSLSGGSPLHF.

The rearrangement uses TRBV28 and TRBJ1-5; possible D gene TRBD1, 6 bases. V lost 3 bases and J lost 5, with 11 bases in between. Germline V gene lookup returns CDR1 MDHEN and CDR2 SYDVKM. CDR3 size: 14 residues. The CDR3 DNA sequence: TGTGCCAGCAGTTTCGGGGACATGTATCAGCCCCAGCATTTT. Protein: CASSFGDMYQPQHF. Variable domain in full (rest from reference TRBV28 and TRBJ1-5): DVKVTQSSRYLVKRTGEKVFLECVQDMDHENMFWYRQDPGLGLRLIYFSYDVKMKEKGDIPEGYSVSREKKERFSLILESASTNQTSMYLCASSFGDMYQPQHFGDGTRLSIL.

This clone was detected a few times. The chain couples TRBV18 to TRBJ1-2; 8 nucleotides align to TRBD1. Losses at the gene ends were 2 bases for V and 7 bases for J; bases not matched to a gene: 6. The CDR3 sequence is 14 residues long. The germline gives CDR1 KGHSH, CDR2 LQKENI. The CDR3 spells CASSPTGGIRGYTF. Written as DNA, the CDR3 is TGTGCCAGCTCACCAACAGGGGGAATACGTGGCTACACCTTC.